A selection of T cell receptor beta chains follows, all from one sample in a study of blood T cell repertoires in COVID-19. Profiled with immunoSEQ multiplex PCR; TCRdb holds only in-frame clones, not every one. The sample carries approximately 230,000 clones, roughly 88% recorded once. Specimen: peripheral blood. Every receptor here comes from a woman aged 30 to 39 with COVID-19, enrolled during active disease. Both conserved end residues are trimmed from each CDR3. D genes are given only for firm matches.

D gene: -
J gene: TRBJ1-1
CDR3 length: 10
V gene: TRBV12-3/TRBV12-4
CDR3 protein: ASSLGQAEAF

D gene: -
J gene: TRBJ1-2
CDR3 length: 13
V gene: TRBV19
CDR3 protein: ASSWLQGSTRGYT

D gene: TRBD1
J gene: TRBJ2-7
CDR3 length: 12
V gene: TRBV4-2
CDR3 protein: ASSQETGVYEQY

D gene: -
J gene: TRBJ1-2
CDR3 length: 11
V gene: TRBV4-2
CDR3 protein: ASSQEGGVGYT

D gene: -
J gene: TRBJ1-1
CDR3 length: 11
V gene: TRBV2
CDR3 protein: ASRMGGATEAF

D gene: -
J gene: TRBJ2-3
CDR3 length: 14
V gene: TRBV27
CDR3 protein: ASSLRPRLVTDTQY

D gene: -
J gene: TRBJ1-3
CDR3 length: 17
V gene: TRBV12-2
CDR3 protein: ASRLECVEDRYSGNTIY

D gene: -
J gene: TRBJ2-3
CDR3 length: 13
V gene: TRBV23-1
CDR3 protein: ASRSKLRSTDTQY

D gene: TRBD1
J gene: TRBJ1-2
CDR3 length: 14
V gene: TRBV10-3
CDR3 protein: AISQGVGQGGYGYT

D gene: -
J gene: TRBJ2-2
CDR3 length: 12
V gene: TRBV9
CDR3 protein: ASSGTPYTGELF

D gene: -
J gene: TRBJ2-5
CDR3 length: 15
V gene: TRBV4-1
CDR3 protein: ASSQDTASEIQETQY

D gene: -
J gene: TRBJ2-3
CDR3 length: 14
V gene: TRBV5-1
CDR3 protein: ASSLGQTFATDTQY

D gene: -
J gene: TRBJ2-5
CDR3 length: 14
V gene: TRBV6-4
CDR3 protein: ASSDSGGGNTGTQY

D gene: TRBD1
J gene: TRBJ1-6
CDR3 length: 13
V gene: TRBV6-1
CDR3 protein: ASSEGTGHNSPLH

D gene: -
J gene: TRBJ2-7
CDR3 length: 13
V gene: TRBV3-1/TRBV3-2
CDR3 protein: ASSQGQVLSGEQY

D gene: TRBD2
J gene: TRBJ2-1
CDR3 length: 13
V gene: TRBV7-8
CDR3 protein: ASSYSGLAGSEQF

D gene: TRBD2
J gene: TRBJ2-1
CDR3 length: 12
V gene: TRBV5-1
CDR3 protein: ASSLPRENNEQF

D gene: -
J gene: TRBJ1-3
CDR3 length: 13
V gene: TRBV10-3
CDR3 protein: AISAGADPGNTIY

D gene: TRBD1
J gene: TRBJ2-2
CDR3 length: 13
V gene: TRBV7-2
CDR3 protein: ASSLARGLTGELF

D gene: -
J gene: TRBJ1-6
CDR3 length: 11
V gene: TRBV7-2
CDR3 protein: ASSSGVNSPLH

D gene: TRBD1
J gene: TRBJ1-1
CDR3 length: 12
V gene: TRBV24-1
CDR3 protein: ATSDRTGARKVF

D gene: TRBD2
J gene: TRBJ2-3
CDR3 length: 19
V gene: TRBV4-2
CDR3 protein: ASSEGTSGLPYPGVTDTQY

D gene: -
J gene: TRBJ1-2
CDR3 length: 14
V gene: TRBV5-1
CDR3 protein: ASSPVTRQSVYGYT

D gene: -
J gene: TRBJ1-1
CDR3 length: 9
V gene: TRBV7-6
CDR3 protein: ASSGGSEAF

D gene: -
J gene: TRBJ2-5
CDR3 length: 16
V gene: TRBV9
CDR3 protein: ASSVGGGSDGLGKTQY

D gene: TRBD1
J gene: TRBJ2-7
CDR3 length: 13
V gene: TRBV4-1
CDR3 protein: ASSQGPPGGYEQY

D gene: -
J gene: TRBJ1-2
CDR3 length: 10
V gene: TRBV30
CDR3 protein: AWSPGVYGYT

D gene: -
J gene: TRBJ2-1
CDR3 length: 13
V gene: TRBV30
CDR3 protein: AWSGTRTSYNEQF

D gene: TRBD2
J gene: TRBJ2-3
CDR3 length: 16
V gene: TRBV19
CDR3 protein: ASGPGTSGGPPFDTQY

D gene: -
J gene: TRBJ1-2
CDR3 length: 9
V gene: TRBV23-1
CDR3 protein: ASSQRYGYT

D gene: -
J gene: TRBJ1-1
CDR3 length: 11
V gene: TRBV6-2/TRBV6-3
CDR3 protein: ASSAEGNTEAF

D gene: TRBD1
J gene: TRBJ2-1
CDR3 length: 13
V gene: TRBV19
CDR3 protein: ASNPRDRASDEQF

D gene: TRBD1
J gene: TRBJ1-3
CDR3 length: 15
V gene: TRBV18
CDR3 protein: ASSPLGTGVTGNTIY

D gene: TRBD2
J gene: TRBJ2-5
CDR3 length: 12
V gene: TRBV6-5
CDR3 protein: ASRPSGETKTQY

D gene: TRBD1
J gene: TRBJ1-4
CDR3 length: 11
V gene: TRBV12-3/TRBV12-4
CDR3 protein: ASRGQGEEKLF

D gene: -
J gene: TRBJ1-5
CDR3 length: 15
V gene: TRBV5-6
CDR3 protein: ASSLSSGLEGNQPQH

D gene: TRBD1
J gene: TRBJ1-2
CDR3 length: 14
V gene: TRBV7-9
CDR3 protein: ASSSRQGPQRDGYT

D gene: TRBD2
J gene: TRBJ2-7
CDR3 length: 13
V gene: TRBV7-2
CDR3 protein: ASSLASGGVYEQY

D gene: -
J gene: TRBJ2-2
CDR3 length: 14
V gene: TRBV29-1
CDR3 protein: SVEGVGGTLPGELF

D gene: -
J gene: TRBJ2-3
CDR3 length: 15
V gene: TRBV6-2/TRBV6-3
CDR3 protein: ASSYSKAEASTDTQY

D gene: TRBD2
J gene: TRBJ2-5
CDR3 length: 14
V gene: TRBV7-2
CDR3 protein: ASSYGTSGGEETQY

D gene: TRBD1
J gene: TRBJ1-4
CDR3 length: 16
V gene: TRBV4-1
CDR3 protein: ASSPWGGQGAFNEKLF

D gene: -
J gene: TRBJ1-2
CDR3 length: 14
V gene: TRBV7-6
CDR3 protein: ASSLEALSANYGYT

D gene: TRBD1
J gene: TRBJ1-5
CDR3 length: 13
V gene: TRBV18
CDR3 protein: ASSPEQGIGQPQH

D gene: -
J gene: TRBJ1-1
CDR3 length: 12
V gene: TRBV30
CDR3 protein: AWTNLQERAGAF

D gene: -
J gene: TRBJ2-1
CDR3 length: 11
V gene: TRBV30
CDR3 protein: AWSIYRGDEQF

D gene: -
J gene: TRBJ1-1
CDR3 length: 10
V gene: TRBV2
CDR3 protein: ASSGDSTEAF

D gene: TRBD1
J gene: TRBJ1-5
CDR3 length: 13
V gene: TRBV7-9
CDR3 protein: ASSKQGNSNQPQH

D gene: -
J gene: TRBJ2-2
CDR3 length: 11
V gene: TRBV10-3
CDR3 protein: AISEGGSGELF

D gene: TRBD2
J gene: TRBJ2-3
CDR3 length: 13
V gene: TRBV6-5
CDR3 protein: ASSLTTSTTDTQY

D gene: -
J gene: TRBJ2-5
CDR3 length: 10
V gene: TRBV12-3/TRBV12-4
CDR3 protein: ASSIASETQY